The TCR beta chain under discussion was sequenced for a study of PD-1 blockade in mismatch repair-deficient tumors. The overall study: Patients had around twelve mismatch repair-deficient cancer types, all previously treated and progressing.

Comments on this clone: Its target is not known.

Trimming left V 6 bases short and J 2 bases short, with 13 bases between. Germline V gene sequence: CDR1 MNHEY, CDR2 SMNVEV (reference sequence). The CDR3 sequence is 14 residues long. Repertoires were generated with immunoSEQ multiplex PCR, while TCRdb's copy carries only in-frame clones and drops some. Here the sample spans some 100,000 clones, about 79% being singletons. The study's findings and limits: Rapid post-treatment expansion, then contraction, generally preceding radiologic response, marked tumor-resident clones.

The gene calls are TRBV27 and TRBJ1-1, with D perhaps TRBD1 (5 bases). The receptor was derived from an adult with mismatch repair-deficient cancer. This sample comprised peripheral blood, obtained 35 to 37 weeks after starting pembrolizumab. The CDR3 DNA follows: TGTGCCAGCAGCCCCCGGGACGGTAACACTGAAGCTTTCTTT. This gives the protein CASSPRDGNTEAFF.